This T cell receptor (beta chain) derives from a study of blood T cell repertoires in COVID-19. Whole-study context: Acute and convalescent COVID-19 samples came from the United States, Italy and Spain. T cells, B-cell-depleted T cells, or PBMCs supplied cDNA or gDNA.

Libraries were prepared by immunoSEQ multiplex PCR; TCRdb keeps only in-frame clonotypes and omits some of them. The data show roughly 260,000 clones, with approximately 89% seen just once and roughly 2.5% held by the top ten. The germline V and J ends were trimmed by 7 bases and 7 bases, with 10 bases remaining between them. The CDR3 length is 11 residues. The sequence came from a woman aged 45-65 years with acute or convalescent COVID-19. The chain recombines TRBV12-3 or TRBV12-4 with TRBJ1-1; no reliable D call. Sequencing was performed on peripheral blood. In DNA form, the CDR3 reads TGTGCCAGCAAGGCGCCGGGTGAAGCTTTCTTT. It is translated as CASKAPGEAFF.